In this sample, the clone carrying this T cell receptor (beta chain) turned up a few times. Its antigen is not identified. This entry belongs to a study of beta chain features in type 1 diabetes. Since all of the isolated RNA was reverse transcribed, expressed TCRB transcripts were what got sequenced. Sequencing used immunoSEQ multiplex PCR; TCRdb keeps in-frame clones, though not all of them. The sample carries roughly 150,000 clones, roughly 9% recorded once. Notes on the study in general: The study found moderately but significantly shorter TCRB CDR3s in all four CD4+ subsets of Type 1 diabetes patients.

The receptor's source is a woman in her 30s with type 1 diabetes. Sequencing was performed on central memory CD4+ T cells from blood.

CDR3 loop: CASVPGQAPNYGYTF. The CDR3 DNA sequence: TGTGCCAGCGTCCCGGGACAGGCGCCTAACTATGGCTACACCTTC. J is TRBJ1-2 and V is TRBV27; 8 positions match TRBD1. Per the germline V gene, CDR1 is MNHEY and CDR2 is SMNVEV (reference sequence). The CDR3 is 15 amino acids. V lost 8 bases and J lost 0; bases outside the gene matches: 8.